Following are 16 T cell receptor beta chains from one sample sequenced in a study of shared clonotypes between healthy human individuals. The protocol was immunoSEQ multiplex PCR, while the TCRdb copy is restricted to in-frame clones and leaves out a portion. The table shows hundreds of thousands of clones, with roughly nine tenths occurring only once. Naive CD8 isolation took CD45RO-negative cells positively selected for CCR7 and excluded terminally differentiated effector memory CD45RA+ cells. Material for sequencing was naive CD8+ T cells sorted from blood. The source is a young man in good health.

The chain uses TRBV10-2 and TRBJ1-1; TRBD1 agrees at 9 bases. The J segment lost 7 bases and the V segment lost 7 bases, leaving 10 bases of the junction unmatched. Germline lookup yields CDR1 WSHSY and CDR2 SAAADI. This CDR3 has 14 residues. The CDR3 DNA sequence: TGCGCCAGCACCCGAGGGGGGGACAGGGATGAAGCTTTCTTT. Amino acid sequence: CASTRGGDRDEAFF.

The chain joins TRBV28 to TRBJ1-3; D is ambiguous. The V end lost 3 bases, the J end lost 0 bases, and 15 bases lay between the germline ends. The CDR3 is 17 residues long. Germline CDR1 MDHEN, CDR2 SYDVKM. CDR3 loop: CASSLYRSLSSGNTIYF. The DNA of the CDR3 is TGTGCCAGCAGTTTGTACCGCAGTTTGAGCTCTGGAAACACCATATATTTT.

CDR3 bases: TGTGCCAGTAGTATCGAGTCTACGAACACCGGGGAGCTGTTTTTT. As protein: CASSIESTNTGELFF. The rearrangement links TRBV19 to TRBJ2-2, with D hard to call. Germline V gene data show CDR1 as LNHDA and CDR2 as SQIVND (reference sequence). Trimming took off 3 bases at V and 0 bases at J, with 8 bases between the two ends. This CDR3 region has 15 residues.

This rearrangement joins TRBV6-6 to TRBJ2-1; D may be TRBD2 (5 bases). V was trimmed by 2 bases and J by 3 bases, leaving 8 bases between them. Germline assignment: CDR1 MNHNY and CDR2 SVGAGI (reference sequence). The CDR3 runs to 14 residues. The CDR3 DNA sequence: TGTGCCAGCAGTTACGGGGAGTACTACAATGAGCAGTTCTTC. As protein: CASSYGEYYNEQFF.

The chain joins TRBV11-2 to TRBJ2-1; D ambiguous. From germline, CDR1 is SGHAT and CDR2 FQNNGV. This CDR3 region has 14 residues. Deletions cut 6 bases from V and 6 bases from J, with 15 bases between. CDR3 bases: TGTGCCAGCAGTCTGAGCGTGGGCGCCAATGAGCAGTTCTTC. The encoded protein is CASSLSVGANEQFF.

Only one count was recorded for this clone. The chain uses TRBV7-8 and TRBJ2-5; D is perhaps TRBD2 (7 bases). Per the germline V gene, CDR1 is SGHVS and CDR2 is FQNEAQ. CDR3 length equals 16 residues. Trimming took 6 bases from V and 3 from J, leaving 20 bases between them. The CDR3 loop reads CASSTWGGQTKETQYF. The CDR3, as DNA: TGTGCCAGCAGTACTTGGGGGGGGCAGACTAAAGAGACCCAGTACTTC. Using reference TRBV7-8 and TRBJ2-5 for the parts outside the CDR3, the full variable domain is GAGVSQSPRYKVAKRGQDVALRCDPISGHVSLFWYQQALGQGPEFLTYFQNEAQLDKSGLPSDRFFAERPEGSVSTLKIQRTQQEDSAVYLCASSTWGGQTKETQYFGPGTRLLVL.

V usage is TRBV19 and J usage is TRBJ2-7, with 11 bases lining up with TRBD2. The CDR3 extends over 16 amino acids. After removal of 4 bases from V and 1 base from J, the junction contained 6 bases not matched to a gene. Germline CDR1 reads LNHDA; CDR2 reads SQIVND (reference sequence). Here the CDR3 reads CASSTTGTSGSYEQYF. CDR3 sequence (DNA): TGTGCCAGTAGTACGACCGGGACTAGCGGTTCCTACGAGCAGTACTTC.

CDR3 region: CSVFDRVVVEAFF. CDR3 in DNA: TGCAGCGTCTTCGACAGGGTGGTGGTTGAAGCTTTCTTT. The chain joins TRBV29-1 to TRBJ1-1; 7 bases map to TRBD1. The CDR3 extends over 13 amino acids. The germline CDR1 and CDR2 sequences are SQVTM and ANQGSEA. The ends lost 6 bases at V and 7 bases at J; junction bases unmatched: 11.

The CDR3: CASSHLLGLAGVVDTGELFF. The CDR3 DNA reads as TGTGCCAGCAGCCATCTCTTGGGACTAGCGGGAGTCGTGGACACCGGGGAGCTGTTTTTT. The chain has TRBV9 and TRBJ2-2; 14 nucleotides match TRBD2. Losses at the gene ends were 4 bases for V and 3 bases for J; bases not matched to a gene: 14. Germline loops: CDR1 SGDLS, CDR2 YYNGEE. This CDR3 region has 20 residues.

This chain links TRBV4-3 with TRBJ1-1, with D perhaps matching TRBD1 (5 bases). Germline V gene lookup returns CDR1 LGHNA and CDR2 YSLEER. Between the trimmed V and J ends, which lost 0 bases and 5 bases, there was a span of 13 bases. The CDR3 consists of 15 residues. The CDR3 spells CASSQDSGEWTEAFF. The CDR3 region has the DNA TGCGCCAGCAGCCAAGATTCGGGGGAGTGGACTGAAGCTTTCTTT.

V is TRBV27 and J is TRBJ2-7, with 12 bases aligning to TRBD2. The V and J ends lost 5 bases and 4 bases, in that order; junction bases with no gene match: 6. This CDR3 is built from 15 residues. CDR1 MNHEY and CDR2 SMNVEV come from the germline V gene (reference sequence). CDR3 loop: CASSATSGRLYEQYF. The CDR3 DNA follows: TGTGCCAGCAGTGCCACTAGCGGGAGGTTATACGAGCAGTACTTC.

V gene TRBV6-5 combines with J gene TRBJ2-2; D gene uncertain. The CDR3 runs 11 residues. The V end was cut by 5 bases, the J end by 9 bases, with 7 bases between. CDR1 and CDR2 from the germline V gene are MNHEY and SVGAGI. The CDR3 DNA reads TGTGCCAGCAGTCCCGACCGGGAGCTGTTTTTT. This codes for CASSPDRELFF.

V and J are TRBV7-9 and TRBJ1-4, with D uncertain. Trimming removed 3 bases from V and 9 bases from J, with 20 bases in between. This CDR3 has 16 amino acids. Germline V CDR1 and CDR2: SEHNR, FQNEAQ (reference sequence). The CDR3 loop is CASSFVAGPKRQKLFF. DNA of the CDR3: TGTGCCAGCAGCTTCGTTGCCGGGCCTAAGAGGCAAAAACTGTTTTTT. The full variable domain, with the rest looked up from reference TRBV7-9 and TRBJ1-4, is DTGVSQNPRHKITKRGQNVTFRCDPISEHNRLYWYRQTLGQGPEFLTYFQNEAQLEKSRLLSDRFSAERPKGSFSTLEIQRTEQGDSAMYLCASSFVAGPKRQKLFFGSGTQLSVL.

The gene calls are TRBV7-7 and TRBJ2-5, with D uncertain. The CDR3 has 14 residues. The germline gives CDR1 SSHAT, CDR2 FNYEAQ (reference sequence). Between the trimmed V and J ends, which lost 4 bases and 2 bases, there was a span of 11 bases. The CDR3 nucleotides read TGTGCCAGCAGCTCCTCGGCTTTGCAAGAGACCCAGTACTTC. Protein: CASSSSALQETQYF.

This chain uses TRBV27 with TRBJ2-1, with D uncertain. This CDR3 region has 13 residues. The germline V gene encodes CDR1 MNHEY and CDR2 SMNVEV (reference sequence). The V end was cut by 7 bases, the J end by 0 bases, with 7 bases between. The CDR3 region is CASISSSYNEQFF. The CDR3 DNA follows: TGTGCCAGCATCTCTAGCTCCTACAATGAGCAGTTCTTC.

The chain couples TRBV15 to TRBJ2-7, with 12 bases that match TRBD2. The germline V gene encodes CDR1 LNHNV and CDR2 YYDKDF (reference sequence). The CDR3 length is 20 residues. With 0 bases clipped from V and 4 bases from J, the junction kept 16 bases outside the gene matches. Here the CDR3 reads CATSRDLGLAGTQGVYEQYF. Here the CDR3 DNA reads TGTGCCACCAGCAGAGATTTGGGACTAGCGGGTACACAAGGGGTTTACGAGCAGTACTTC.